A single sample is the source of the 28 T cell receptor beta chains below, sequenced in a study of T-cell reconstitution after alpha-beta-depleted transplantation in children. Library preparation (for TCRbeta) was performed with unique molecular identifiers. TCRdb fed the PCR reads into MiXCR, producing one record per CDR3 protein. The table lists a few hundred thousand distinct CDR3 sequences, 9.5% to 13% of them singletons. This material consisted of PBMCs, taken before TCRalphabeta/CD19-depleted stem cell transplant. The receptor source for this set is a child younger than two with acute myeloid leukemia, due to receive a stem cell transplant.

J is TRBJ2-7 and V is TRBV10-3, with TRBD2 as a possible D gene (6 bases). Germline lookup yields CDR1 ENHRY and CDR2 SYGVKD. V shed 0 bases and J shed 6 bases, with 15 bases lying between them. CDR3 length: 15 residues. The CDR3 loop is CAISESMGGAGEQYF. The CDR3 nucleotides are TGTGCCATCAGTGAGTCGATGGGCGGGGCAGGCGAGCAGTACTTC.

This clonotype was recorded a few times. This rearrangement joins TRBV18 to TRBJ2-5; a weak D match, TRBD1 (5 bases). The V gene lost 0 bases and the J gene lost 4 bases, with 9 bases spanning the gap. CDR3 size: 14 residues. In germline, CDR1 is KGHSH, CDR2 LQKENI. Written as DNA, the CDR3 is TGTGCCAGCTCACCACCTGCAGGGATAGAGACCCAGTACTTC. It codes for CASSPPAGIETQYF.

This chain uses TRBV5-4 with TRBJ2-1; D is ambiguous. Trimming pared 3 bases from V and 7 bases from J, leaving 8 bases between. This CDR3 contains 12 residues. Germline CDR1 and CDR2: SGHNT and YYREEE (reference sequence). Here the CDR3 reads CASSSGSNEQFF. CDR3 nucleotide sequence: TGTGCCAGCAGCTCGGGCTCTAATGAGCAGTTCTTC.

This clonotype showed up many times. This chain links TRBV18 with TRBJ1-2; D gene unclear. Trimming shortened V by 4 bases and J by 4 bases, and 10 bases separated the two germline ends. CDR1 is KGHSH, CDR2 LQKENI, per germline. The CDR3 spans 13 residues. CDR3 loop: CASSLPSGYGYTF. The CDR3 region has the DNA TGTGCCAGCTCACTCCCGTCCGGCTATGGCTACACCTTC.

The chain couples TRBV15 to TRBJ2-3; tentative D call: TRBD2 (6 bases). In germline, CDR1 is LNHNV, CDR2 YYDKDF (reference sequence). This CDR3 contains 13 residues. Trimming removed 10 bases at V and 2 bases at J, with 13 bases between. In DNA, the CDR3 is TGTGCCAGCCGTGAGGACTACACAGATACGCAGTATTTT. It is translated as CASREDYTDTQYF. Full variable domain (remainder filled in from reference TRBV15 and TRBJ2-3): DAMVIQNPRYQVTQFGKPVTLSCSQTLNHNVMYWYQQKSSQAPKLLFHYYDKDFNNEADTPDNFQSRRPNTSFCFLDIRSPGLGDTAMYLCASREDYTDTQYFGPGTRLTVL.

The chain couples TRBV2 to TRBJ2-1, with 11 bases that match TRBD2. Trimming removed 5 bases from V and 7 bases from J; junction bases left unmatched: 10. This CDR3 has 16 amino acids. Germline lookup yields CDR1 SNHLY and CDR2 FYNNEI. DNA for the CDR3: TGTGCCAGCAGTAACCAACTAGCGGGAGTTAGTAATGAGCAGTTCTTC. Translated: CASSNQLAGVSNEQFF.

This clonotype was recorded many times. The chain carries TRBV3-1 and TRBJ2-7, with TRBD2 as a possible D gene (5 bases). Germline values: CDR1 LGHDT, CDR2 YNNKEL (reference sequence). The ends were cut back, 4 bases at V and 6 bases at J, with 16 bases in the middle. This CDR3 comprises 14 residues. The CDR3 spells CASSLMSLRGEQYF. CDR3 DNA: TGTGCCAGCAGCCTGATGTCCCTTCGGGGCGAGCAGTACTTC.

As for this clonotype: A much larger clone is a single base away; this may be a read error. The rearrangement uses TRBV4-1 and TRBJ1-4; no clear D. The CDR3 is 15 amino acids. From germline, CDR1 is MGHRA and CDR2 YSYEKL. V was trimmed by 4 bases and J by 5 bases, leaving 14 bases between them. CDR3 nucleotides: TGCGCCAGCAGCCTAGAGGTGTCCAGCAATGAAAAACTGTTTTTT. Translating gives CASSLEVSSNEKLFF.

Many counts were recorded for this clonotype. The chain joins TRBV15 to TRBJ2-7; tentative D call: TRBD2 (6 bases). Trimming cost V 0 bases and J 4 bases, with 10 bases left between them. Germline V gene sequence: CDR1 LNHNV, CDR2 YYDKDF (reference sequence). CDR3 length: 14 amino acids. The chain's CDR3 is CATSREGLRYEQYF. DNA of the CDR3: TGTGCCACCAGCAGAGAGGGACTCAGGTACGAGCAGTACTTC.

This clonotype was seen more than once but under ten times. CDR3 region: CASSQDNSGANVLTF. The DNA of the CDR3 is TGCGCCAGCAGCCAAGACAACTCTGGGGCCAACGTCCTGACTTTC. This chain connects TRBV4-3 to TRBJ2-6; unclear D gene. Looked up from germline, CDR1 is LGHNA and CDR2 is YSLEER. The CDR3 is 15 residues long. The V and J ends lost 0 bases and 0 bases respectively, with 3 bases between them.

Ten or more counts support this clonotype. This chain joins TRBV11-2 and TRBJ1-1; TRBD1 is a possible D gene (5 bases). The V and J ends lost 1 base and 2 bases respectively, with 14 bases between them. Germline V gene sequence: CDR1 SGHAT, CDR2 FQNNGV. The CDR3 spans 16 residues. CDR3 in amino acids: CASSLGARGGNTEAFF. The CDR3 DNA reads TGTGCCAGCAGCTTAGGGGCGAGGGGAGGTAACACTGAAGCTTTCTTT.

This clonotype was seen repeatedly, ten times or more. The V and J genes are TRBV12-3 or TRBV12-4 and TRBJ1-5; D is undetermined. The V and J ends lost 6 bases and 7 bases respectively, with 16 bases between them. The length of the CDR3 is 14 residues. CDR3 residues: CASRPSRASQPQHF. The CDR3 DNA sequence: TGTGCCAGCAGGCCCTCCCGGGCAAGCCAGCCCCAGCATTTT.

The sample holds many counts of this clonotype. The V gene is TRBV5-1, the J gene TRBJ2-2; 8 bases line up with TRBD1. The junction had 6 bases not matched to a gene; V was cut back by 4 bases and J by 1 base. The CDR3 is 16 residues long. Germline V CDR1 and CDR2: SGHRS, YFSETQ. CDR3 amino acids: CASSRIGQGNTGELFF. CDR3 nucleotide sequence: TGCGCCAGCAGCAGGATAGGACAGGGGAACACCGGGGAGCTGTTTTTT.

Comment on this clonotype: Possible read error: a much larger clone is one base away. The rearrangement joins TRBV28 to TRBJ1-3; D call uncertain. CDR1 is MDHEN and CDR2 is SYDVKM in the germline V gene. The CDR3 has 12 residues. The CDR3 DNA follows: TGTGCCAGCAGGGTCTCTGGAAACTCCATATATTTT. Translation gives CASRVSGNSIYF.

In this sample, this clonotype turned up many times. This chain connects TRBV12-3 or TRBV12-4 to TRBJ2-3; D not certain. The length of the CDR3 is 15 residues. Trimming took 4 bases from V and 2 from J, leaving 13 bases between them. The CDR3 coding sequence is TGTGCCAGCAGTTCTATCTCAACGGTCACAGATACGCAGTATTTT. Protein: CASSSISTVTDTQYF.

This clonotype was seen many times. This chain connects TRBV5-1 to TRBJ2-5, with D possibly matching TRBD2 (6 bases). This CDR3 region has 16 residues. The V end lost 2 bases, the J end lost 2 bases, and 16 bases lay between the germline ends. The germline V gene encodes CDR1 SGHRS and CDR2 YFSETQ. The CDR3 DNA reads TGCGCCAGCAGCTTCGGGGGAACAGACCTTCAAGAGACCCAGTACTTC. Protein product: CASSFGGTDLQETQYF.

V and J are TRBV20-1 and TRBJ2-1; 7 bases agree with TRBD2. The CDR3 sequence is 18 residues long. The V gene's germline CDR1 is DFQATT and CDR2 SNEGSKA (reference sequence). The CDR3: CWARDVASGKYYYNEQFF. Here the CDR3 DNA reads TGCTGGGCTAGAGATGTGGCTAGCGGCAAATACTACTACAATGAGCAGTTCTTC.

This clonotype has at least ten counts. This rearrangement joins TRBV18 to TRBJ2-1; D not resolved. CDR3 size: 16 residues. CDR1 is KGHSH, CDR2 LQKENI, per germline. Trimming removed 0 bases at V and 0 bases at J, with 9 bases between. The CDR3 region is CASSPPGSVSYNEQFF. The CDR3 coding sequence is TGTGCCAGCTCACCACCGGGGTCCGTCTCCTACAATGAGCAGTTCTTC.

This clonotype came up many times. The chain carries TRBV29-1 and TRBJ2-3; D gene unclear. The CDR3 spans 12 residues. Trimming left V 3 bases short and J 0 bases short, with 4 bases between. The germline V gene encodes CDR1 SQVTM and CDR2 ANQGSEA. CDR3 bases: TGCAGCGTTGAGACCAGCACAGATACGCAGTATTTT. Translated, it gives CSVETSTDTQYF.

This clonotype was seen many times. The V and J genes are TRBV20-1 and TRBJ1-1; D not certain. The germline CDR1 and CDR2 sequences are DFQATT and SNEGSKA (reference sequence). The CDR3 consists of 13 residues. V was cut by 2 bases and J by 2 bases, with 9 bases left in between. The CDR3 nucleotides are TGCAGTGCTAGACTCGGAGGAAACACTGAAGCTTTCTTT. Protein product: CSARLGGNTEAFF.

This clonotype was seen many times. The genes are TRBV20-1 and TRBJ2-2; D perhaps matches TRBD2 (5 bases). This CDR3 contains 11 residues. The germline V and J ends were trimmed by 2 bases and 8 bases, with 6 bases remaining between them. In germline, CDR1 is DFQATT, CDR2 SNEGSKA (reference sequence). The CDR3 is CSARRTGELFF. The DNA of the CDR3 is TGCAGTGCTAGAAGGACTGGGGAGCTGTTTTTT.

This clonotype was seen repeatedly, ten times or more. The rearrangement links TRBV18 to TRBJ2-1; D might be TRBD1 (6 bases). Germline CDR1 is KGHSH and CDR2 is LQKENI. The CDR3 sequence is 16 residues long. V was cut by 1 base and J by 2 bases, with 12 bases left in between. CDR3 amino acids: CASSPLQGPTYNEQFF. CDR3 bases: TGTGCCAGCTCACCACTGCAGGGGCCGACCTACAATGAGCAGTTCTTC.

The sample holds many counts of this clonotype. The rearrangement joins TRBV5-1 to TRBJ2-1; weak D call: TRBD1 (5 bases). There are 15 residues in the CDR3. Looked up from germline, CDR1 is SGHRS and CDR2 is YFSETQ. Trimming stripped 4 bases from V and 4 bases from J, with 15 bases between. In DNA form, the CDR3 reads TGCGCCAGCAGCGACCAGGGTCCCAAATACAATGAGCAGTTCTTC. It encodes CASSDQGPKYNEQFF.

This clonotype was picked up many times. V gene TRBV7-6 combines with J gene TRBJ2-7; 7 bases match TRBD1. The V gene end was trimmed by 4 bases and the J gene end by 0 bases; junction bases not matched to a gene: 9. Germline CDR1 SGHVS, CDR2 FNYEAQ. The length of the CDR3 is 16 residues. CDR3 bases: TGTGCCAGCAGCTCCTGGACGGGACAGAGCTCCTACGAGCAGTACTTC. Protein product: CASSSWTGQSSYEQYF. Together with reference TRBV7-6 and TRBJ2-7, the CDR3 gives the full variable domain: GAGVSQSPRYKVTKRGQDVALRCDPISGHVSLYWYRQALGQGPEFLTYFNYEAQQDKSGLPNDRFSAERPEGSISTLTIQRTEQRDSAMYRCASSSWTGQSSYEQYFGPGTRLTVT.

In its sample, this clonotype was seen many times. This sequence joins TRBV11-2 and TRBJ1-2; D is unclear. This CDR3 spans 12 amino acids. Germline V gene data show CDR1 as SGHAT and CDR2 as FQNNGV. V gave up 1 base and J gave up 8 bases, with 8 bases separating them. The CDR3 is CASSLARWGYTF. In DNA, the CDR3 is TGTGCCAGCAGCTTAGCCAGGTGGGGCTACACCTTC.

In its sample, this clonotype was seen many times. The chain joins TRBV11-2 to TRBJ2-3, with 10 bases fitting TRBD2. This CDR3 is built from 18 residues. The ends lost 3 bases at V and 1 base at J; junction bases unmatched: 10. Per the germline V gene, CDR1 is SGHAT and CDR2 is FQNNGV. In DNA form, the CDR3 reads TGTGCCAGCAGCTTCCGACCTCCCGGGACTAGCGGCACAGATACGCAGTATTTT. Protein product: CASSFRPPGTSGTDTQYF.

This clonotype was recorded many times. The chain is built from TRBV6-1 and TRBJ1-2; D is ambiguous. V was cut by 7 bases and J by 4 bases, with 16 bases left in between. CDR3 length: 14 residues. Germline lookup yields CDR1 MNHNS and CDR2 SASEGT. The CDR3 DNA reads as TGTGCCAGCACCTCCCAGGCTGGGCCCTATGGCTACACCTTC. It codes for CASTSQAGPYGYTF.

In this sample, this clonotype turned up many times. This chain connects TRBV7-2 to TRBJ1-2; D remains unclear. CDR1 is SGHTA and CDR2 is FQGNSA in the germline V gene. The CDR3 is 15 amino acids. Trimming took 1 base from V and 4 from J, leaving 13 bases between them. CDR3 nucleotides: TGTGCCAGCAGCTTAGGAGCTAAGGGATCCTATGGCTACACCTTC. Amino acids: CASSLGAKGSYGYTF.